This T cell receptor (beta chain) derives from a study of tumor and adjacent non-tumor tissue in lung cancer. Across the study: On average, productive TCRbeta reads reached about 4 million per sample. Study conclusions and caveats: Top 100 clones took a larger repertoire share in normal lung.

This sample's RNA came from whole unsorted tissue. The germline V gene encodes CDR1 MNHNY and CDR2 SVGAGI (reference sequence). The CDR3 is 17 residues long. As for this clonotype: The antigen remains undetermined. An end of the junction does not agree with germline; a read error may underlie this.

A modified ARM-PCR protocol with three rounds of nested PCR amplified TCRbeta. From the multiplex PCR reads, TCRdb called clonotypes with MiXCR, one entry per CDR3 protein. The repertoire holds fewer than 130,000 distinct CDR3 sequences, 84% seen once, with around 21% in the top ten. The TCR comes from a man in his 70s with non-small cell lung cancer. Sequences were obtained from lung tumor tissue. The chain uses TRBV6-6 and TRBJ2-6; a weak D match, TRBD1 (5 bases). As DNA, the CDR3 is TGTGCCAGCAGTCGTTATACGATGAGCTGTGGGGCCAAGGTCCTTACTTTC. Its protein product is CASSRYTMSCGAKVLTF.